Following are 27 T cell receptor beta chains from one sample sequenced in a study of a mutant IDH1 vaccine in newly diagnosed glioma (dated by TCRdb to the early 2020s). Antigen specificity for these receptors is unknown. Library preparation used the immunoSEQ multiplex PCR assay. In its TCRdb copy, this immuneACCESS table keeps in-frame sequences only and misses some clones. Where compared with another copy, unresolved V genes explain less than half of these, and the others have no known cause. Within this sample are 35,000 to 55,000 clones, with 81% of them counted one time only. The top ten clones comprise around 4.5% of the sample. Interpreted using the paper, the time point label stands for: week 35, safety follow-up. Each vaccine dose was 300 ug of a 20-mer mutant IDH1 peptide in Montanide, given subcutaneously with topical imiquimod. The specimen comprised PBMCs, sampled from a glioma patient whose treatment included an IDH1 peptide vaccine. The receptors shown here come from a woman aged 40 to 50 with glioma. Some clones in this sample may be carry-over from other donors' samples.

The CDR3 loop reads CASGPGEAWWETQYF. CDR3 nucleotides: TGTGCTAGTGGTCCCGGTGAGGCCTGGTGGGAGACCCAGTACTTC. The rearrangement joins TRBV12-5 to TRBJ2-5, with D unclear. There are 15 residues in the CDR3. CDR1 and CDR2 (germline): LGHNT, FRNRAP. V was cut by 5 bases and J by 5 bases, with 18 bases left in between.

This clone occurred a few times. The chain links TRBV9 to TRBJ2-2, with 8 bases aligning to TRBD2. V was pared by 4 bases and J by 0 bases, with 5 bases of the junction left unmatched. The germline CDR1 and CDR2 sequences are SGDLS and YYNGEE. The CDR3 covers 16 residues. This CDR3 reads CASSLSGGSNTGELFF. DNA for the CDR3: TGTGCCAGCAGCCTGAGCGGGGGCTCGAACACCGGGGAGCTGTTTTTT.

The genes are TRBV6-5 and TRBJ1-2; possible D gene TRBD1, 5 bases. This CDR3 contains 12 residues. The V and J ends lost 6 bases and 7 bases respectively, with 12 bases between them. Germline CDR1 reads MNHEY; CDR2 reads SVGAGI. CDR3 region: CASSTPGLGYTF. The DNA of the CDR3 is TGTGCCAGCAGCACCCCGGGACTTGGCTACACCTTC.

The genes are TRBV6-6 and TRBJ1-2; D is unclear. Between the trimmed V and J ends, which lost 5 bases and 2 bases, there was a span of 3 bases. Looked up from germline, CDR1 is MNHNY and CDR2 is SVGAGI (reference sequence). This CDR3 region has 11 residues. CDR3 sequence reads: CASSINYGYTF. The CDR3 bases are TGTGCCAGCAGTATCAACTATGGCTACACCTTC.

V usage is TRBV9 and J usage is TRBJ2-7, with D perhaps TRBD2 (5 bases). The V end was cut by 0 bases, the J end by 4 bases, with 14 bases between. Germline V lookup: CDR1 SGDLS, CDR2 YYNGEE. The CDR3 runs 15 residues. In DNA, the CDR3 is TGTGCCAGCAGCGTAGGATACGGGGTAAGGTACGAGCAGTACTTC. Protein: CASSVGYGVRYEQYF.

This clone was observed a handful of times. The chain is built from TRBV10-3 and TRBJ2-5; 7 nucleotides match TRBD1. This CDR3 contains 14 residues. The V and J ends lost 11 bases and 5 bases, in that order; junction bases with no gene match: 14. CDR1 is ENHRY and CDR2 is SYGVKD in the germline V gene. CDR3: CAVSTGNSLETQYF. In DNA, the CDR3 is TGTGCCGTGTCGACAGGGAATTCTCTGGAGACCCAGTACTTC.

The chain is built from TRBV4-3 and TRBJ2-1; the match to TRBD1 covers 9 bases. The CDR3 is made up of 15 amino acids. Trimming at V came to 0 bases and at J to 6 bases, leaving 3 bases not matched to a gene. Germline V gene sequence: CDR1 LGHNA, CDR2 YSLEER. The CDR3 protein is CASSQEDRGSNEQFF. In nucleotides, the CDR3 is TGCGCCAGCAGCCAAGAAGACAGGGGGAGCAATGAGCAGTTCTTC.

The chain joins TRBV7-2 to TRBJ2-7, with TRBD2 as a possible D gene (6 bases). The CDR3 length is 15 residues. Trimming cost V 4 bases and J 4 bases, with 17 bases left between them. Looked up from germline, CDR1 is SGHTA and CDR2 is FQGNSA. The CDR3 bases are TGTGCCAGCAGCTCCTTATTGGGGGGAGCTTACGAGCAGTACTTC. It yields the protein CASSSLLGGAYEQYF.

In this sample, this clone turned up once. V is TRBV19 and J is TRBJ1-5, with D maybe TRBD1 (5 bases). Germline CDR1 reads LNHDA; CDR2 reads SQIVND (reference sequence). CDR3 size: 15 residues. Trimming took off 10 bases at V and 7 bases at J, with 23 bases between the two ends. The CDR3 sequence is CATKSRRRGRQPQHF. Written as DNA, the CDR3 is TGTGCCACTAAGTCCCGCCGGAGGGGCCGGCAGCCCCAGCATTTT.

The V call is TRBV6-6, the J call TRBJ2-2; D is possibly TRBD1 or TRBD2 (6 bases each). This CDR3 has 13 amino acids. Germline CDR1 and CDR2: MNHNY and SVGAGI (reference sequence). As DNA, the CDR3 is TGTGTGGGGGGCACTATCAACACCGGGGAGCTGTTTTTT. This encodes CVGGTINTGELFF.

A few counts support this clone. The chain uses TRBV15 and TRBJ1-5; TRBD1 agrees at 8 bases. The trim removed 6 bases at V and 5 bases at J, leaving 9 bases unmatched. Germline CDR1 LNHNV, CDR2 YYDKDF (reference sequence). The CDR3 covers 15 residues. Written as DNA, the CDR3 is TGTGCCACCAGAAGGGGGACAGGACAGGATCAGCCCCAGCATTTT. This gives the protein CATRRGTGQDQPQHF.

The chain employs TRBV27 and TRBJ1-6; unclear D gene. This CDR3 has 12 amino acids. Germline CDR1 and CDR2: MNHEY and SMNVEV (reference sequence). Trimming left V 4 bases short and J 2 bases short, with 0 bases between. The CDR3: CASSSYNSPLHF. CDR3 DNA: TGTGCCAGCAGTTCCTATAATTCACCCCTCCACTTT.

This clone appeared once. J is TRBJ2-7 and V is TRBV7-8, with TRBD1 matching 8 bases. The trim removed 5 bases at V and 10 bases at J, leaving 10 bases unmatched. Germline V gives CDR1 SGHVS, CDR2 FQNEAQ. The CDR3 extends over 13 amino acids. The CDR3 sequence is CASSPDRGPVQYF. CDR3 bases: TGTGCCAGCAGCCCTGACAGGGGCCCCGTACAGTACTTC.

The J gene is TRBJ1-5, the V gene TRBV5-5; TRBD1 matches 10 bases. This CDR3 is built from 14 residues. Trimming at V came to 4 bases and at J to 6 bases, leaving 4 bases not matched to a gene. The V gene's germline CDR1 is SGHKS and CDR2 YYEKEE (reference sequence). Here the CDR3 DNA reads TGTGCCAGCAGCCTGGGACAGGGGAGTCAGCCCCAGCATTTT. It yields the protein CASSLGQGSQPQHF.

This rearrangement joins TRBV6-1 to TRBJ2-1; D not resolved. Germline V lookup: CDR1 MNHNS, CDR2 SASEGT. This CDR3 contains 13 residues. The germline V and J ends were trimmed by 7 bases and 6 bases, with 13 bases remaining between them. CDR3 DNA: TGTGCCAGCACGCGTCCCCGCCGCAATGAGCAGTTCTTC. Its translation: CASTRPRRNEQFF.

The J gene is TRBJ2-2, the V gene TRBV6-4; the D is unclear. Between the trimmed V and J ends, which lost 3 bases and 4 bases, there was a span of 6 bases. This CDR3 is 13 amino acids long. In germline, CDR1 is MRHNA, CDR2 SNTAGT. The CDR3 loop reads CASSESGTGELFF. The CDR3 DNA sequence: TGTGCCAGCAGTGAGAGTGGCACCGGGGAGCTGTTTTTT.

The chain carries TRBV7-9 and TRBJ1-4; TRBD1 agrees at 7 bases. This CDR3 comprises 14 residues. Trimming at V came to 6 bases and at J to 13 bases, leaving 14 bases not matched to a gene. The germline V gene encodes CDR1 SEHNR and CDR2 FQNEAQ (reference sequence). CDR3 nucleotides: TGTGCCAGCAGGCCTAACAGGGGAAGCATCGGACTGTTTTTT. It encodes CASRPNRGSIGLFF.

The chain carries TRBV5-6 and TRBJ2-7, with unresolved D. Germline loops: CDR1 SGHDT, CDR2 YYEEEE. V was pared by 0 bases and J by 3 bases, with 10 bases between. This CDR3 spans 14 amino acids. CDR3 loop: CASSLVTQSYEQYF. The CDR3 nucleotides read TGTGCCAGCAGCTTGGTGACACAGAGCTACGAGCAGTACTTC.

This chain joins TRBV5-5 and TRBJ2-7; D possibly corresponds to TRBD1 (5 bases). The length of the CDR3 is 13 residues. V shed 2 bases and J shed 3 bases, with 9 bases lying between them. Germline V CDR1 and CDR2: SGHKS, YYEKEE (reference sequence). CDR3 protein: CASSFVQDYEQYF. In DNA form, the CDR3 reads TGTGCCAGCAGCTTTGTACAGGACTACGAGCAGTACTTC.

The chain has TRBV6-5 and TRBJ1-4; D remains unclear. The germline V gene has CDR1 MNHEY and CDR2 SVGAGI. V shed 6 bases and J shed 8 bases, with 7 bases lying between them. The CDR3 is 11 amino acids. The chain's CDR3 is CASSQGEKLFF. The CDR3 bases are TGTGCCAGCAGCCAAGGAGAAAAACTGTTTTTT.

The chain joins TRBV7-9 to TRBJ2-7; 14 bases are shared with TRBD2. The germline V gene has CDR1 SEHNR and CDR2 FQNEAQ (reference sequence). There are 15 residues in the CDR3. V lost 5 bases to trimming and J lost 7 bases; unmatched junction nucleotides: 7. CDR3: CASSTGTSGGGEQYF. CDR3 bases: TGTGCCAGCAGCACAGGGACTAGCGGGGGCGGAGAGCAGTACTTC.

This clone was counted only a few times. V usage is TRBV11-2 and J usage is TRBJ1-1, with 7 bases lining up with TRBD1. From germline, CDR1 is SGHAT and CDR2 FQNNGV. The V and J ends lost 5 bases and 4 bases, in that order; junction bases with no gene match: 4. CDR3 length: 13 residues. CDR3 amino acids: CASSVTGFTEAFF. CDR3 sequence (DNA): TGTGCCAGCAGCGTGACAGGGTTCACTGAAGCTTTCTTT.

The rearrangement uses TRBV7-2 and TRBJ2-7; 7 nucleotides line up with TRBD1. Germline V gives CDR1 SGHTA, CDR2 FQGNSA. Unmatched junction bases numbered 10, after V lost 5 bases and J lost 6 bases. CDR3 length equals 14 residues. The CDR3 nucleotides are TGTGCCAGCAGCCCTCCCGAGAGGGGGCGCGAGCAGTACTTC. This encodes CASSPPERGREQYF.

The chain joins TRBV7-2 to TRBJ2-2, with D possibly matching TRBD1 (5 bases). Trimming removed 8 bases at V and 4 bases at J, with 14 bases between. The CDR3 is 14 residues long. Germline CDR1 and CDR2: SGHTA and FQGNSA. The CDR3 DNA follows: TGTGCCAGCCAGGGCAACCAGGTCACCGGGGAGCTGTTTTTT. It codes for CASQGNQVTGELFF.

The chain employs TRBV27 and TRBJ2-7; maybe TRBD1 (6 bases). Germline V gene sequence: CDR1 MNHEY, CDR2 SMNVEV (reference sequence). CDR3 length: 18 residues. Trimming removed 0 bases from V and 0 bases from J, with 18 bases in between. Here the CDR3 DNA reads TGTGCCAGCAGTTTATCGTGGAAAATCTGGACAGACTCCTACGAGCAGTACTTC. Protein sequence: CASSLSWKIWTDSYEQYF.

The chain joins TRBV7-9 to TRBJ2-5; a possible D gene is TRBD1 (6 bases). CDR1 is SEHNR and CDR2 is FQNEAQ in the germline V gene (reference sequence). The CDR3 extends over 16 amino acids. Trimming cost V 1 base and J 4 bases, with 16 bases left between them. DNA for the CDR3: TGTGCCAGCAGCTTAGTCTTGCAGGGGACAAGAGAGACCCAGTACTTC. Translating gives CASSLVLQGTRETQYF. Filled out from reference TRBV7-9 and TRBJ2-5, the complete variable domain reads DTGVSQNPRHKITKRGQNVTFRCDPISEHNRLYWYRQTLGQGPEFLTYFQNEAQLEKSRLLSDRFSAERPKGSFSTLEIQRTEQGDSAMYLCASSLVLQGTRETQYFGPGTRLLVL.

Only a few counts were recorded for this clone. The chain carries TRBV19 and TRBJ2-1; D is uncertain. The CDR3 sequence is 15 residues long. Deletions cut 5 bases from V and 0 bases from J, with 11 bases between. The germline CDR1 and CDR2 sequences are LNHDA and SQIVND (reference sequence). The CDR3: CASSGRRSSYNEQFF. As DNA, the CDR3 is TGTGCCAGTAGTGGCCGCCGTAGCTCCTACAATGAGCAGTTCTTC.